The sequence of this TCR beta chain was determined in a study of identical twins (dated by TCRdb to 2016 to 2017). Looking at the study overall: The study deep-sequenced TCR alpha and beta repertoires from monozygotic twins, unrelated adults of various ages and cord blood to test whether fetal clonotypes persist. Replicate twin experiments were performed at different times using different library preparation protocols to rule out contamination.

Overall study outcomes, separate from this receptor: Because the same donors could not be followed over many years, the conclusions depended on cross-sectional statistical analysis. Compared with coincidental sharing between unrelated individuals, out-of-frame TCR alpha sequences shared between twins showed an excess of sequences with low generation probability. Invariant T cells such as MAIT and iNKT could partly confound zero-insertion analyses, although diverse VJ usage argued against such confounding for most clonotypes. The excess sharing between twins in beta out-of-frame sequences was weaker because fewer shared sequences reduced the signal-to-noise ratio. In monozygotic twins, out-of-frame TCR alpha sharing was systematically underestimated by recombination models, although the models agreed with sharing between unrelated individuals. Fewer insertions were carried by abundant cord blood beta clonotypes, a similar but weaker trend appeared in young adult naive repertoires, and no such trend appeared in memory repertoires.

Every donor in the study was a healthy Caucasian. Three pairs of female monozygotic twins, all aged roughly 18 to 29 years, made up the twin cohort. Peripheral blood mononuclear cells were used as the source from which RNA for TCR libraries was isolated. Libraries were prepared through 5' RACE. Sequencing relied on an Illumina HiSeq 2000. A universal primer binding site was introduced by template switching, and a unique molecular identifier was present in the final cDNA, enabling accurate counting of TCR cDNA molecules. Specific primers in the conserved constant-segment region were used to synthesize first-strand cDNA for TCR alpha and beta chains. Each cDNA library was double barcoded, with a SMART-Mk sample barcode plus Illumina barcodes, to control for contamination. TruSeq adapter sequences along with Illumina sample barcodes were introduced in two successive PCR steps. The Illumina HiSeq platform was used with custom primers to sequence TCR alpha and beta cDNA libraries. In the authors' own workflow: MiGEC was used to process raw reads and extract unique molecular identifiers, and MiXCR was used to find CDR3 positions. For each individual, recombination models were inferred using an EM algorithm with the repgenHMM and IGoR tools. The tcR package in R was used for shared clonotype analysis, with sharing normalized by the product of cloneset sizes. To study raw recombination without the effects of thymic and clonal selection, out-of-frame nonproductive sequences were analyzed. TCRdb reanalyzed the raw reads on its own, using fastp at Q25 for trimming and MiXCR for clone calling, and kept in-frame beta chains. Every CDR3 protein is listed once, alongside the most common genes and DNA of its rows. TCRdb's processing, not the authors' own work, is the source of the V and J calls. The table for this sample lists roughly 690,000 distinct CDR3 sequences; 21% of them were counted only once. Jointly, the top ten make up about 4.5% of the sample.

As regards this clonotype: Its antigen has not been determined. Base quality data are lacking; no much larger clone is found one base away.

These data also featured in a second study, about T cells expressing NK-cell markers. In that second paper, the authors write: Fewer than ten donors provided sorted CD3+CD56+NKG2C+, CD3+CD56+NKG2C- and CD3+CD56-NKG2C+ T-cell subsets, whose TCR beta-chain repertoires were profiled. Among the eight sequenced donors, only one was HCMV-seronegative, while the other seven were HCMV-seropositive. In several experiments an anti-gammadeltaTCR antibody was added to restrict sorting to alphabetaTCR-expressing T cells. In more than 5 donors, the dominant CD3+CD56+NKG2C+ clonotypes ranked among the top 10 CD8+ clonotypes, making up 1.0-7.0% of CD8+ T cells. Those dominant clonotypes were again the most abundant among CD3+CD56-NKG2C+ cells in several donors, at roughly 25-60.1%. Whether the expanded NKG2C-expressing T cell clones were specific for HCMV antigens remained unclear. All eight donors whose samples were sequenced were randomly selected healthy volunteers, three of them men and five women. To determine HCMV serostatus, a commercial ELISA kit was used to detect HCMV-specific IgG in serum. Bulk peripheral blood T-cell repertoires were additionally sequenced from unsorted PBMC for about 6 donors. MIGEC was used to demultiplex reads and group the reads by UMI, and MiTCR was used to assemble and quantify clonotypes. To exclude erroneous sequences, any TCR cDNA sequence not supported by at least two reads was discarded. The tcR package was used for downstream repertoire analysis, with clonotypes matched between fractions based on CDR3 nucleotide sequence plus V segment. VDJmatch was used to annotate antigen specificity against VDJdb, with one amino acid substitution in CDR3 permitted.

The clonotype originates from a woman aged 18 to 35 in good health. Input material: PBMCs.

The CDR3 protein: CSVPPRDRALRAAGAQYF. DNA sequence: TGCAGCGTCCCACCCCGGGACAGGGCATTGAGGGCAGCAGGGGCGCAGTATTTT. The V gene is TRBV29-1 and the J gene is TRBJ2-3; TRBD1 lines up with 9 middle nucleotides. The CDR3 sequence holds 18 residues, the cysteine and phenylalanine included. The kept DNA is CDR3 alone, 54 bases in frame from the first base. Trimming removed 6 bases from V and 10 bases from J; the gene matches leave 26 bases unexplained. The germline V gene gives CDR1 as SQVTM and CDR2 as ANQGSEA.